This T cell receptor (beta chain) comes out of a study of PD-1 blockade in mismatch repair-deficient tumors. Study-wide context: Enrolled about 2013-2017, patients had progressing, pretreated mismatch repair-deficient cancers of about a dozen types. General study findings and limits: Rapid post-treatment expansion, then contraction, generally preceding radiologic response, marked tumor-resident clones.

Turning to this clone: Its antigen is not identified.

Every patient had mismatch repair deficiency by PCR or immunohistochemistry. A few pembrolizumab responders had their TCRs sequenced. Assay used: immunoSEQ multiplex PCR; TCRdb lists only in-frame clones, some missing. The table has around 62,000 clones, around 73% seen once; the top ten hold over 4.5%. This material consisted of peripheral blood, taken 2 weeks after starting pembrolizumab. The TCR originated in an adult with mismatch repair-deficient cancer.

The chain's CDR3 is CASSPTTAQETQYF. CDR3 DNA sequence: TGTGCCAGCTCACCGACGACAGCCCAAGAGACCCAGTACTTC. This chain connects TRBV18 to TRBJ2-5, with D perhaps TRBD1 (5 bases). Germline V gives CDR1 KGHSH, CDR2 LQKENI. The CDR3 contains 14 residues. V lost 3 bases, J lost 1 base, and 9 bases lay in between.